The 11 T cell receptor beta chains below come from one sample, sequenced in a study of a mutant IDH1 vaccine in newly diagnosed glioma. Indicated time point: week 23, last vaccination. Doses comprised 300 ug of mutant IDH1 20-mer peptide each, plus topical imiquimod. These receptors have no known antigen. The table came from immunoSEQ multiplex PCR; TCRdb's copy has only in-frame clones and leaves some out. Among over 35,000 clones listed, around 84% were seen once. Sequencing was performed on PBMCs, taken from a glioma patient whose treatment included an IDH1 peptide vaccine. The receptors were gathered from a young woman with glioma. Some clones in this sample may be carry-over from other donors' samples.

The chain has TRBV10-3 and TRBJ2-1; a possible D gene is TRBD2 (5 bases). This CDR3 spans 14 amino acids. Trimming removed 4 bases at V and 7 bases at J, with 14 bases between. Germline CDR1 is ENHRY and CDR2 is SYGVKD. Here the CDR3 DNA reads TGTGCCATCAGTGCACCTGGACGGGGTAATGAGCAGTTCTTC. Residues: CAISAPGRGNEQFF.

The chain has TRBV19 and TRBJ2-7, with D tentatively TRBD2 (5 bases). Germline V gene sequence: CDR1 LNHDA, CDR2 SQIVND (reference sequence). Trimming took off 5 bases at V and 1 base at J, with 12 bases between the two ends. There are 14 residues in the CDR3. In DNA, the CDR3 is TGTGCCAGTAGTCCCTTGACGGGGTCCTACGAGCAGTACTTC. Encoded protein: CASSPLTGSYEQYF. The whole variable domain, filled in from reference TRBV19 and TRBJ2-7, reads DGGITQSPKYLFRKEGQNVTLSCEQNLNHDAMYWYRQDPGQGLRLIYYSQIVNDFQKGDIAEGYSVSREKKESFPLTVTSAQKNPTAFYLCASSPLTGSYEQYFGPGTRLTVT.

V and J are TRBV11-3 and TRBJ2-1, with D perhaps TRBD2 (6 bases). The V gene's germline CDR1 is SGHNT and CDR2 YENEEA. The CDR3 has 14 residues. V lost 2 bases and J lost 6, with 11 bases in between. CDR3 in DNA: TGTGCCAGCAGCTTAACCCGGGGGAGCAATGAGCAGTTCTTC. Encoded protein: CASSLTRGSNEQFF. Full variable domain (rest looked up from reference TRBV11-3 and TRBJ2-1): EAGVVQSPRYKIIEKKQPVAFWCNPISGHNTLYWYLQNLGQGPELLIRYENEEAVDDSQLPKDRFSAERLKGVDSTLKIQPAELGDSAVYLCASSLTRGSNEQFFGPGTRLTVL.

This chain joins TRBV28 and TRBJ1-1; tentatively, D is TRBD1 (6 bases). The CDR3 extends over 14 amino acids. CDR1 MDHEN and CDR2 SYDVKM come from the germline V gene. V lost 7 bases and J 4 bases, leaving 16 bases between the germline ends. The CDR3 sequence is CASIFGGPGTEAFF. The CDR3 nucleotides read TGTGCCAGCATTTTCGGGGGGCCGGGCACTGAAGCTTTCTTT.

The CDR3 region is CASRVGQRSTDTQYF. In DNA form, the CDR3 reads TGTGCCAGCAGGGTGGGACAGAGAAGTACAGATACGCAGTATTTT. V usage is TRBV6-6 and J usage is TRBJ2-3, with TRBD1 matching 7 bases. The CDR3 extends over 15 amino acids. V lost 6 bases, J lost 3 bases, and 9 bases stayed unmatched. Germline CDR1 is MNHNY and CDR2 is SVGAGI (reference sequence).

This clone was seen a few times. Relative to the germline gene, one junction end is altered; a read error may explain this. The rearrangement links TRBV27 to TRBJ1-1; TRBD1 might be the D (5 bases). The CDR3 has 10 amino acids. Germline lookup yields CDR1 MNHEY and CDR2 SMNVEV (reference sequence). CDR3 amino acids: CASNWDAPIF. CDR3 nucleotides: TGTGCCAGCAACTGGGACGCCCCCATTTTT.

This clone is a singleton in its sample. The V gene is TRBV5-1, the J gene TRBJ1-6; 10 bases are shared with TRBD1. Trimming removed 3 bases from V and 6 bases from J; junction bases left unmatched: 6. Germline loops: CDR1 SGHRS, CDR2 YFSETQ. There are 16 residues in the CDR3. This chain's CDR3 is CASSSTGGRGNSPLHF. The CDR3 DNA reads TGCGCCAGCAGCTCGACAGGGGGCCGGGGTAATTCACCCCTCCACTTT.

This clone appeared a few times. The chain employs TRBV11-2 and TRBJ2-7; a weak D match, TRBD1 (5 bases). The CDR3 loop spans 14 amino acids. CDR1 and CDR2 from the germline V gene are SGHAT and FQNNGV. Trimming took 5 bases from V and 2 from J, leaving 13 bases between them. The CDR3 region is CASSHGRVAYEQYF. CDR3 coding DNA: TGTGCCAGCAGCCATGGCAGGGTGGCCTACGAGCAGTACTTC. Full variable domain (rest looked up from reference TRBV11-2 and TRBJ2-7): EAGVAQSPRYKIIEKRQSVAFWCNPISGHATLYWYQQILGQGPKLLIQFQNNGVVDDSQLPKDRFSAERLKGVDSTLKIQPAKLEDSAVYLCASSHGRVAYEQYFGPGTRLTVT.

This clone was seen just once. The chain has TRBV11-3 and TRBJ1-2, with D tentatively TRBD1 (6 bases). This CDR3 region has 12 residues. Germline lookup yields CDR1 SGHNT and CDR2 YENEEA. V shed 5 bases and J shed 8 bases, with 12 bases lying between them. The chain's CDR3 is CASSAPGDGYTF. CDR3 sequence (DNA): TGTGCCAGCAGCGCACCAGGGGACGGCTACACCTTC.

This chain uses TRBV20-1 with TRBJ1-1; D is unresolved. Germline V gene lookup returns CDR1 DFQATT and CDR2 SNEGSKA (reference sequence). The CDR3 sequence is 11 residues long. CDR3 region: CHGRGNTEAFF. Written as DNA, the CDR3 is TGCCATGGACGGGGGAACACTGAAGCTTTCTTT.

This clone was seen only a few times. CDR3 region: CSVVDRRSTDTQYF. CDR3 nucleotide sequence: TGCAGCGTTGTGGACAGGCGGAGCACAGATACGCAGTATTTT. The chain links TRBV29-1 to TRBJ2-3, with 7 bases lining up with TRBD1. Germline CDR1 and CDR2: SQVTM and ANQGSEA. V was pared by 4 bases and J by 0 bases, with 4 bases of the junction left unmatched. The CDR3 spans 14 residues.